These 21 T cell receptor beta chains originate from one sample sequenced in a study of blood T cell repertoires in COVID-19. TCRdb's copy holds only in-frame clones and misses some; the assay was immunoSEQ multiplex PCR. The table has approximately 110,000 clones, around 86% seen once. Sequenced sample: peripheral blood. Receptors originate from a human donor in a cohort sampled during active COVID-19.

In its sample, this clone was seen once. The chain carries TRBV19 and TRBJ1-5; TRBD1 matches at 7 bases. This CDR3 is 12 amino acids long. V was clipped by 5 bases and J by 10 bases; unmatched bases: 5. Germline-derived CDR1 and CDR2 are LNHDA and SQIVND (reference sequence). CDR3: CASSPDRDPQHF. CDR3 DNA sequence: TGTGCCAGTAGTCCTGACAGGGACCCCCAGCATTTT.

This chain connects TRBV7-9 to TRBJ2-1; D might be TRBD2 (6 bases). The germline V and J ends were trimmed by 11 bases and 2 bases, with 16 bases remaining between them. The V gene's germline CDR1 is SEHNR and CDR2 FQNEAQ (reference sequence). This CDR3 spans 14 amino acids. CDR3: CAGLREHAYNEQFF. CDR3 sequence (DNA): TGTGCCGGCCTCCGGGAGCATGCCTACAATGAGCAGTTCTTC.

V is TRBV30 and J is TRBJ2-5; 11 positions match TRBD2. The CDR3 covers 13 residues. The J segment lost 4 bases and the V segment lost 5 bases, leaving 3 bases of the junction unmatched. Germline V gene data show CDR1 as GTSNPN and CDR2 as SVGIG (reference sequence). The CDR3 protein is CAWGGTSGETQYF. The CDR3 DNA reads TGTGCCTGGGGGGGGACTAGCGGAGAGACCCAGTACTTC.

The rearrangement links TRBV5-5 to TRBJ2-5; the D is unclear. Looked up from germline, CDR1 is SGHKS and CDR2 is YYEKEE (reference sequence). Trimming left V 0 bases short and J 2 bases short, with 8 bases between. The CDR3 runs to 14 residues. The CDR3 region has the DNA TGTGCCAGCAGCTTGGGTCGAGTACAAGAGACCCAGTACTTC. Translated: CASSLGRVQETQYF.

The V and J genes are TRBV3-1 (or the pseudogene TRBV3-2) and TRBJ1-2; 10 bases match TRBD1. The V gene end was trimmed by 4 bases and the J gene end by 5 bases; junction bases not matched to a gene: 4. The germline V gene has CDR1 LGHDT and CDR2 YNNKEL (reference sequence). CDR3 length: 14 residues. CDR3 sequence: CASSLPGQGYGYTF. The DNA for the CDR3 is TGTGCCAGCAGCCTTCCGGGACAGGGGTATGGCTACACCTTC.

This clone showed up just a few times. The chain uses TRBV6-5 and TRBJ2-7, with TRBD2 matching 10 bases. The germline gives CDR1 MNHEY, CDR2 SVGAGI. The CDR3 has 14 residues. V lost 6 bases and J lost 6; bases outside the gene matches: 8. DNA for the CDR3: TGTGCCAGCAGCCCGGGGACTAGCGCCACCGAGCAGTACTTC. It is translated as CASSPGTSATEQYF.

The rearrangement links TRBV18 to TRBJ1-2; possibly TRBD1 for D (5 bases). This CDR3 is built from 13 residues. Trimming shortened V by 3 bases and J by 8 bases, and 13 bases separated the two germline ends. Germline V gene data show CDR1 as KGHSH and CDR2 as LQKENI. The CDR3, as DNA: TGTGCCAGCTCACCTGACAGCGATCCGGGCTACACCTTC. Its protein is CASSPDSDPGYTF.

The chain links TRBV4-1 to TRBJ1-1; a possible D gene is TRBD1 (5 bases). This CDR3 has 17 amino acids. V lost 5 bases to trimming and J lost 0 bases, with 19 bases between them. The germline V gene has CDR1 MGHRA and CDR2 YSYEKL. CDR3 in DNA: TGCGCCAGCAGCTATCTCCAGGGTCGGGGGATGAACACTGAAGCTTTCTTT. It yields the protein CASSYLQGRGMNTEAFF.

Only a few counts were recorded for this clone. This chain connects TRBV19 to TRBJ1-5, with TRBD1 matching over 7 bases. Germline values: CDR1 LNHDA, CDR2 SQIVND (reference sequence). The CDR3 is 17 amino acids. V dropped 7 bases and J dropped 0; count of bases not matched to a gene: 12. Written as DNA, the CDR3 is TGTGCCAGTACGGGACAGCTGGCGCTGTATAGCAATCAGCCCCAGCATTTT. Translating gives CASTGQLALYSNQPQHF.

This clone was recorded only once. The genes are TRBV5-1 and TRBJ2-7; 7 bases map to TRBD1. The CDR3 has 13 residues. J was trimmed by 4 bases and V by 4 bases; bases with no gene match: 5. Germline CDR1 SGHRS, CDR2 YFSETQ. The CDR3 bases are TGCGCCAGCAGCACAGGACAGGTTTACGAGCAGTACTTC. It codes for CASSTGQVYEQYF.

The chain combines TRBV5-6 with TRBJ2-1; 8 bases fit TRBD2. The CDR3 has 12 residues. The germline CDR1 and CDR2 sequences are SGHDT and YYEEEE. The V and J ends lost 3 bases and 9 bases, in that order; junction bases with no gene match: 2. CDR3 sequence reads: CASSSTSVEQFF. DNA of the CDR3: TGTGCCAGCAGCTCGACTAGCGTTGAGCAGTTCTTC.

The rearrangement uses TRBV3-1 (or the pseudogene TRBV3-2) and TRBJ1-1, with 7 bases that match TRBD1. This CDR3 region has 13 residues. V lost 5 bases and J lost 5; bases outside the gene matches: 5. Looked up from germline, CDR1 is LGHDT and CDR2 is YNNKEL (reference sequence). In DNA, the CDR3 is TGTGCCAGCAGCACCTACAGGGGAACTGAAGCTTTCTTT. Its protein product is CASSTYRGTEAFF.

The CDR3 region has the DNA TGTGCCAGCAGTACAAGACAGGGCGGCGGCACTGAAGCTTTCTTT. Translation: CASSTRQGGGTEAFF. The genes are TRBV27 and TRBJ1-1; 7 nucleotides line up with TRBD1. The V segment lost 5 bases and the J segment 4 bases; nucleotides outside the gene matches: 10. Germline values: CDR1 MNHEY, CDR2 SMNVEV (reference sequence). There are 15 residues in the CDR3.

V gene TRBV10-3 combines with J gene TRBJ2-5; maybe TRBD2 (6 bases). Germline V gene sequence: CDR1 ENHRY, CDR2 SYGVKD. The V gene lost 2 bases and the J gene lost 2 bases, with 12 bases spanning the gap. The CDR3 spans 15 residues. The CDR3 DNA is TGTGCCATCAGTGAGGCGGGACGAAATCAAGAGACCCAGTACTTC. Translated, it gives CAISEAGRNQETQYF.

The chain joins TRBV20-1 to TRBJ2-7; 10 nucleotides match TRBD2. The CDR3 is made up of 15 amino acids. V lost 3 bases to trimming and J lost 6 bases; unmatched junction nucleotides: 11. Germline lookup yields CDR1 DFQATT and CDR2 SNEGSKA (reference sequence). The CDR3 spells CSASPGIAGGVEQYF. CDR3 in DNA: TGCAGTGCTAGTCCGGGGATAGCGGGAGGAGTCGAGCAGTACTTC.

The rearrangement joins TRBV4-1 to TRBJ2-1, with 15 bases aligning to TRBD2. Germline CDR1 reads MGHRA; CDR2 reads YSYEKL. CDR3 length: 16 amino acids. Losses at the gene ends were 1 base for V and 7 bases for J; bases not matched to a gene: 2. The chain's CDR3 is CASSQGTSGRVNEQFF. The DNA for the CDR3 is TGCGCCAGCAGCCAAGGGACTAGCGGGAGGGTGAATGAGCAGTTCTTC.

The V call is TRBV6-5, the J call TRBJ1-2; D is unresolved. V lost 0 bases and J 8 bases, leaving 19 bases between the germline ends. Germline assignment: CDR1 MNHEY and CDR2 SVGAGI. The CDR3 spans 16 residues. The CDR3 protein is CASSYSSTEPLRGYTF. DNA for the CDR3: TGTGCCAGCAGTTACTCGAGCACAGAACCATTAAGGGGCTACACCTTC.

This clone was picked up one time. The gene calls are TRBV7-2 and TRBJ2-1, with D unresolved. Germline V gives CDR1 SGHTA, CDR2 FQGNSA. The V end lost 3 bases, the J end lost 6 bases, and 12 bases lay between the germline ends. CDR3 length: 14 amino acids. Here the CDR3 DNA reads TGTGCCAGCAGCTTTTCCGCGGAGACCAATGAGCAGTTCTTC. The encoded protein is CASSFSAETNEQFF.

CDR3 amino acids: CASSLTSGSKVYF. DNA for the CDR3: TGTGCCAGCAGCTTAACTAGCGGGAGTAAGGTTTATTTT. The rearrangement uses TRBV5-6 and TRBJ2-3; 11 bases fit TRBD2. V dropped 2 bases and J dropped 15; count of bases not matched to a gene: 8. Germline V lookup: CDR1 SGHDT, CDR2 YYEEEE. CDR3 size: 13 residues. The complete variable domain, with remaining parts taken from reference TRBV5-6 and TRBJ2-3, reads DAGVTQSPTHLIKTRGQQVTLRCSPKSGHDTVSWYQQALGQGPQFIFQYYEEEERQRGNFPDRFSGHQFPNYSSELNVNALLLGDSALYLCASSLTSGSKVYFGPGTRLTVL.

J is TRBJ1-2 and V is TRBV19; D unresolved. There are 12 residues in the CDR3. CDR1 LNHDA and CDR2 SQIVND come from the germline V gene (reference sequence). Trimming removed 5 bases from V and 4 bases from J, with 8 bases in between. The CDR3 loop is CASSASVYGYTF. CDR3 sequence (DNA): TGTGCCAGTAGTGCCAGTGTCTATGGCTACACCTTC.

This rearrangement joins TRBV7-9 to TRBJ2-1, with 9 bases that match TRBD1. The V gene's germline CDR1 is SEHNR and CDR2 FQNEAQ (reference sequence). V was pared by 3 bases and J by 3 bases, with 3 bases of the junction left unmatched. CDR3 length: 15 residues. The DNA for the CDR3 is TGTGCCAGCAGCTTTGGACAGGGGTTCTACAATGAGCAGTTCTTC. Amino acid sequence: CASSFGQGFYNEQFF.